What follows are 27 T cell receptor beta chains derived from one specimen sequenced in a study of blood T cell repertoires in COVID-19. Data came from immunoSEQ multiplex PCR; TCRdb stores just in-frame clones and leaves some out. This table has over 150,000 clones, approximately 91% appearing once. The sequenced sample consisted of peripheral blood. The source of these receptors is a man aged 50 or older with acute or convalescent COVID-19.

The V and J genes are TRBV10-3 and TRBJ2-3, with a tentative D call TRBD2 (6 bases). The CDR3 contains 16 residues. Germline V gene data show CDR1 as ENHRY and CDR2 as SYGVKD. V gave up 5 bases and J gave up 0 bases, with 15 bases separating them. The CDR3 spells CAISRGVAGSTDTQYF. CDR3 nucleotide sequence: TGTGCCATCAGTCGAGGGGTGGCGGGGAGCACAGATACGCAGTATTTT.

The V call is TRBV29-1, the J call TRBJ1-2; TRBD1 might be the D (5 bases). The germline CDR1 and CDR2 sequences are SQVTM and ANQGSEA. The CDR3 totals 15 residues. Trimming took 4 bases from V and 0 from J, leaving 15 bases between them. Here the CDR3 reads CSVGGLGAANYGYTF. The DNA of the CDR3 is TGCAGCGTTGGGGGATTAGGGGCGGCTAACTATGGCTACACCTTC.

The chain uses TRBV6-2 or TRBV6-3 and TRBJ2-7; 8 nucleotides agree with TRBD1. Germline lookup yields CDR1 MNHEY and CDR2 SVGEGT. Trimming cost V 6 bases and J 7 bases; bases outside gene matches: 5. CDR3 length: 12 residues. The CDR3 spells CASSRQGTEQYF. Written as DNA, the CDR3 is TGTGCCAGCAGCCGACAGGGGACGGAGCAGTACTTC.

The chain carries TRBV12-3 or TRBV12-4 and TRBJ2-5, with 8 bases that match TRBD2. Trimming took 7 bases from V and 7 from J; bases not matched to a gene: 8. This CDR3 is built from 13 residues. The DNA for the CDR3 is TGTGCCAGCACCATGGGACTAGTACGGACCCAGTACTTC. This encodes CASTMGLVRTQYF.

The V gene is TRBV4-3, the J gene TRBJ2-2, with 12 bases that match TRBD1. The ends lost 1 base at V and 6 bases at J; junction bases unmatched: 3. The germline V gene encodes CDR1 LGHNA and CDR2 YSLEER. This CDR3 is built from 16 residues. The CDR3 bases are TGCGCCAGCAGCCAAGGGGACAGGGGGCAAGCCGGGGAGCTGTTTTTT. Its protein product is CASSQGDRGQAGELFF.

This chain uses TRBV2 with TRBJ2-7; D is undetermined. The germline CDR1 and CDR2 sequences are SNHLY and FYNNEI. V lost 2 bases and J 1 base, leaving 12 bases between the germline ends. The CDR3 runs to 15 residues. The CDR3 loop reads CASSELSFGSYEQYF. CDR3 bases: TGTGCCAGCAGTGAACTTTCATTCGGGTCCTACGAGCAGTACTTC.

This clone appeared once. V is TRBV9 and J is TRBJ1-3; a possible D gene is TRBD1 (6 bases). V lost 3 bases, J lost 0 bases, and 13 bases lay in between. The CDR3 loop spans 16 amino acids. In germline, CDR1 is SGDLS, CDR2 YYNGEE. The CDR3 reads CASSEGRGNSGNTIYF. The CDR3 DNA is TGTGCCAGCAGCGAGGGTAGGGGGAACTCTGGAAACACCATATATTTT.

This sequence joins TRBV15 and TRBJ2-2; TRBD2 aligns across 9 bases. J was trimmed by 6 bases and V by 1 base; bases with no gene match: 6. Per germline, CDR1 LNHNV and CDR2 YYDKDF (reference sequence). CDR3 length: 16 amino acids. The CDR3 here is CATSRVNSGSPGELFF. For the CDR3, the DNA is TGTGCCACCAGCAGAGTCAATAGCGGGAGTCCCGGGGAGCTGTTTTTT.

This chain connects TRBV5-6 to TRBJ2-1; TRBD2 matches 7 bases. CDR3 length: 17 residues. Losses at the gene ends were 4 bases for V and 6 bases for J; bases not matched to a gene: 16. CDR1 and CDR2 (germline): SGHDT, YYEEEE. The CDR3 region is CASSAGLGRVGSNEQFF. CDR3 coding DNA: TGTGCCAGCAGCGCAGGACTGGGGAGGGTGGGTAGCAATGAGCAGTTCTTC.

There are a few counts of this clone. This chain uses TRBV6-5 with TRBJ1-5; D call uncertain. The CDR3 is 15 residues long. V was clipped by 8 bases and J by 4 bases, with 18 bases between them. Germline CDR1 is MNHEY and CDR2 is SVGAGI. The CDR3 nucleotides are TGTGCCAGCTCTACGGCGAGGTTAGCAAATCAGCCCCAGCATTTT. It specifies CASSTARLANQPQHF.

CDR3 protein: CASSFSGDGEAFF. For the CDR3, the DNA is TGTGCCAGCAGCTTTTCGGGGGACGGTGAAGCTTTCTTT. The rearrangement joins TRBV5-4 to TRBJ1-1, with a weak D call TRBD1 (5 bases). CDR1 and CDR2 from the germline V gene are SGHNT and YYREEE (reference sequence). V was trimmed by 2 bases and J by 7 bases, leaving 12 bases between them. The CDR3 is 13 amino acids.

The sample holds one count of this clone. V and J are TRBV7-3 and TRBJ1-6; D call uncertain. The CDR3 runs to 15 residues. Trimming stripped 5 bases from V and 3 bases from J, with 11 bases between. CDR1 and CDR2 (germline): SGHTA, FQGTGA. CDR3 coding DNA: TGTGCCAGCAGCCTCGGGAGCAACTATAATTCACCCCTCCACTTT. Amino acid sequence: CASSLGSNYNSPLHF.

This clone was counted a single time. The rearrangement uses TRBV11-3 and TRBJ2-5; 7 bases agree with TRBD1. This CDR3 spans 14 amino acids. Germline lookup yields CDR1 SGHNT and CDR2 YENEEA. V shed 5 bases, J shed 5 bases, and the junction held 8 bases outside the gene matches. The CDR3 protein is CASSPRQGGETQYF. The CDR3 DNA follows: TGTGCCAGCAGCCCTCGACAGGGTGGGGAGACCCAGTACTTC.

This clone was seen a handful of times. This rearrangement joins TRBV28 to TRBJ1-2; D is possibly TRBD1 (6 bases). V was pared by 10 bases and J by 14 bases, with 23 bases between. Germline CDR1 and CDR2: MDHEN and SYDVKM. CDR3 size: 12 residues. CDR3 nucleotides: TGTGCCACCCGGGGGGACACGAAGGGGGGAACCTTC. This translates into CATRGDTKGGTF.

This chain joins TRBV6-1 and TRBJ2-5, with 8 bases that match TRBD2. Germline CDR1 MNHNS, CDR2 SASEGT. J was trimmed by 0 bases and V by 0 bases; bases with no gene match: 3. CDR3 length: 16 residues. CDR3 protein: CASSEAPAGDQETQYF. Here the CDR3 DNA reads TGTGCCAGCAGTGAAGCGCCAGCGGGGGACCAAGAGACCCAGTACTTC.

This chain joins TRBV6-5 and TRBJ2-1; 7 bases fit TRBD1. The CDR3 extends over 13 amino acids. The V gene end was trimmed by 8 bases and the J gene end by 7 bases; junction bases not matched to a gene: 8. Per germline, CDR1 MNHEY and CDR2 SVGAGI. This chain's CDR3 is CASCRQGWNEQFF. The DNA for the CDR3 is TGTGCCAGCTGTAGACAGGGATGGAATGAGCAGTTCTTC.

The chain has TRBV28 and TRBJ2-3, with 7 bases matching TRBD2. The trim removed 6 bases at V and 7 bases at J, leaving 25 bases unmatched. The CDR3 has 19 residues. Per the germline V gene, CDR1 is MDHEN and CDR2 is SYDVKM. CDR3 nucleotide sequence: TGTGCCAGCAGCCTCCCACCTGCGGGAGTTTTGGGAGCGGGGAATACGCAGTATTTT. Translation gives CASSLPPAGVLGAGNTQYF.

This rearrangement joins TRBV12-3 or TRBV12-4 to TRBJ1-1, with D uncertain. This CDR3 contains 13 residues. The V and J ends lost 5 bases and 5 bases respectively, with 12 bases between them. The CDR3 nucleotides are TGTGCCAGCAGTATACAGAGTAGAACTGAAGCTTTCTTT. It translates to CASSIQSRTEAFF.

The chain uses TRBV7-8 and TRBJ2-5, with D unclear. CDR1 is SGHVS and CDR2 is FQNEAQ in the germline V gene. This CDR3 has 15 amino acids. Trimming removed 4 bases at V and 5 bases at J, with 17 bases between. CDR3 sequence: CASSSPDGDGETQYF. The CDR3 region has the DNA TGTGCCAGCAGCTCTCCTGACGGAGACGGGGAGACCCAGTACTTC.

The rearrangement uses TRBV11-1 and TRBJ2-2; tentative D call: TRBD1 (5 bases). V lost 3 bases, J lost 4 bases, and 12 bases lay in between. This CDR3 is built from 15 residues. From germline, CDR1 is SGHAT and CDR2 FQDESV (reference sequence). The CDR3 is CASSLLGRGTGELFF. DNA for the CDR3: TGTGCCAGCAGCTTGTTGGGGCGCGGCACCGGGGAGCTGTTTTTT.

The V and J genes are TRBV18 and TRBJ2-7; 8 bases map to TRBD1. V lost 1 base to trimming and J lost 3 bases; unmatched junction nucleotides: 8. The CDR3 totals 16 residues. The V gene's germline CDR1 is KGHSH and CDR2 LQKENI. CDR3 amino acids: CASSPLTGGSFYEQYF. CDR3 DNA: TGTGCCAGCTCACCACTTACAGGGGGTTCTTTCTACGAGCAGTACTTC.

This sequence joins TRBV6-6 and TRBJ2-7, with D maybe TRBD1 (6 bases). This CDR3 has 14 residues. The V end was cut by 6 bases, the J end by 3 bases, with 15 bases between. CDR1 and CDR2 (germline): MNHNY, SVGAGI (reference sequence). The DNA for the CDR3 is TGTGCCAGCAGCCGAGGACAGATGGTCTACGAGCAGTACGTC. This sequence encodes CASSRGQMVYEQYV.

This clone was detected only once. The chain couples TRBV29-1 to TRBJ2-1, with a weak D call TRBD2 (5 bases). Germline V gives CDR1 SQVTM, CDR2 ANQGSEA. The CDR3 covers 12 residues. V was cut by 5 bases and J by 8 bases, with 13 bases left in between. CDR3 DNA sequence: TGCAGCGTTACTAGTTCATACCATGAGCAGTTCTTC. It translates to CSVTSSYHEQFF.

The J gene is TRBJ2-3, the V gene TRBV3-1 (or the pseudogene TRBV3-2); 8 positions match TRBD2. The CDR3 sequence is 17 residues long. V lost 4 bases, J lost 1 base, and 10 bases stayed unmatched. CDR1 and CDR2 from the germline V gene are LGHDT and YNNKEL (reference sequence). CDR3 sequence (DNA): TGTGCCAGCAGCCTGAGACGTTGGCGGGGGGGCACAGATACGCAGTATTTT. Translation gives CASSLRRWRGGTDTQYF.

This rearrangement joins TRBV10-2 to TRBJ1-1, with TRBD1 identical over 8 bases. Germline-derived CDR1 and CDR2 are WSHSY and SAAADI. This CDR3 contains 14 residues. The V and J ends lost 3 bases and 3 bases, in that order; junction bases with no gene match: 3. CDR3 sequence (DNA): TGCGCCAGCAGTGATATACAGGGGGACACTGAAGCTTTCTTT. Translating gives CASSDIQGDTEAFF.

The chain links TRBV18 to TRBJ2-7; the D gene is possibly TRBD2 (6 bases). The CDR3 loop spans 16 amino acids. V dropped 2 bases and J dropped 5 bases, with 19 bases sitting between them. From germline, CDR1 is KGHSH and CDR2 LQKENI. CDR3 in amino acids: CASSPSRESPLDEQYF. The CDR3 coding sequence is TGTGCCAGCTCACCAAGTCGGGAGTCCCCCTTAGACGAGCAGTACTTC. The full variable domain, rest sourced from reference TRBV18 and TRBJ2-7, is NAGVMQNPRHLVRRRGQEARLRCSPMKGHSHVYWYRQLPEEGLKFMVYLQKENIIDESGMPKERFSAEFPKEGPSILRIQQVVRGDSAAYFCASSPSRESPLDEQYFGPGTRLTVT.

In this sample, this clone turned up once. The chain has TRBV5-1 and TRBJ1-3; 8 nucleotides line up with TRBD1. The CDR3 covers 16 residues. Germline CDR1 reads SGHRS; CDR2 reads YFSETQ. V shed 4 bases and J 4 bases; nucleotides not matched to a gene: 10. DNA for the CDR3: TGCGCCAGCAGCCAAGACGGACAGGGATCGGGAAACACCATATATTTT. Protein sequence: CASSQDGQGSGNTIYF.